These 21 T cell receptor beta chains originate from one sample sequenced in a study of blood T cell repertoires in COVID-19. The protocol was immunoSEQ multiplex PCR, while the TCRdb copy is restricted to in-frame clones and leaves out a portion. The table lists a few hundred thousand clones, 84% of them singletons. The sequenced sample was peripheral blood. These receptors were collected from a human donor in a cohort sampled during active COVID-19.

In DNA form, the CDR3 reads TGCGCCAGCAGCACGGGACAGATGGGCGGCTACACCTTC. Translating gives CASSTGQMGGYTF. The chain links TRBV5-1 to TRBJ1-2; 7 positions agree with TRBD1. The V gene end was trimmed by 4 bases and the J gene end by 8 bases; junction bases not matched to a gene: 8. Germline V gene data show CDR1 as SGHRS and CDR2 as YFSETQ. CDR3 length equals 13 residues.

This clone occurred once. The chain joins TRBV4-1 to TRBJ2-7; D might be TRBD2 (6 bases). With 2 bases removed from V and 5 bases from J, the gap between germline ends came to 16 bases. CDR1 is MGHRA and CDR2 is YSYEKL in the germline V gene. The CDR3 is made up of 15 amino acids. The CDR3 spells CASSQIRRERDEQYF. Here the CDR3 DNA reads TGCGCCAGCAGCCAAATTCGGAGGGAGAGAGACGAGCAGTACTTC.

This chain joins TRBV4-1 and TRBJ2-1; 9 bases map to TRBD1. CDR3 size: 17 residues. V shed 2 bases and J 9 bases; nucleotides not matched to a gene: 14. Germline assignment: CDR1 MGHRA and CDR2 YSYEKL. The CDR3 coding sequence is TGCGCCAGCAGCCAACCCCGACGGGGACAGGGATATGGTGAGCAGTTCTTC. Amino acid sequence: CASSQPRRGQGYGEQFF.

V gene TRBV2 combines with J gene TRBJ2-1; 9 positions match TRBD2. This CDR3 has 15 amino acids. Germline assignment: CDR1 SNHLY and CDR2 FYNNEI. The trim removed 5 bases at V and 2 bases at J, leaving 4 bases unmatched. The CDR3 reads CASSRTSEAYNEQFF. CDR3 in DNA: TGTGCCAGCAGTCGGACTAGCGAGGCCTACAATGAGCAGTTCTTC.

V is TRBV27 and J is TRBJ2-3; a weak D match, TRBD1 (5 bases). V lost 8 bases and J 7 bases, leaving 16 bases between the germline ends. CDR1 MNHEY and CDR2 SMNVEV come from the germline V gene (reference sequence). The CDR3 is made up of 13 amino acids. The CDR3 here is CASSLAGLNTQYF. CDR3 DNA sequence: TGTGCCAGCTCCCTCGCAGGGCTTAATACGCAGTATTTT.

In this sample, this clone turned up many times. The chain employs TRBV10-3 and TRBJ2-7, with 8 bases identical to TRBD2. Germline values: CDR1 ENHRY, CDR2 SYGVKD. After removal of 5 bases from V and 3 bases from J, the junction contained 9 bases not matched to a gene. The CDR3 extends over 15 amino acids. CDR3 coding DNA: TGTGCCATCAGTCAACCCGGGACTAGAGACTACGAGCAGTACTTC. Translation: CAISQPGTRDYEQYF.

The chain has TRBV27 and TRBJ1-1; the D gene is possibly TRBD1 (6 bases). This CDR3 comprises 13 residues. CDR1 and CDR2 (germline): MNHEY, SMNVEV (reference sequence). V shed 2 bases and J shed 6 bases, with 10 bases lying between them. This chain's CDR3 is CASSLSRGAEAFF. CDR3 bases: TGTGCCAGCAGTTTAAGCAGGGGCGCTGAAGCTTTCTTT.

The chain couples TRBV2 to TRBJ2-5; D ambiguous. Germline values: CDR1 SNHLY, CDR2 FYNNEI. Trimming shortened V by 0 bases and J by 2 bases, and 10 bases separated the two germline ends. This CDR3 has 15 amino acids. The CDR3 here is CASSEALAVQETQYF. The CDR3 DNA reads TGTGCCAGCAGTGAAGCTTTGGCAGTACAAGAGACCCAGTACTTC.

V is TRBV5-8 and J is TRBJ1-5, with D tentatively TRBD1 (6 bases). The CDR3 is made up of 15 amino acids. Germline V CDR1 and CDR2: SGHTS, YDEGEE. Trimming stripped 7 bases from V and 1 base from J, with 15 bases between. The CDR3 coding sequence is TGTGCCAGCGGCAGGGGTGTGGGAAGCAATCAGCCCCAGCATTTT. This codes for CASGRGVGSNQPQHF.

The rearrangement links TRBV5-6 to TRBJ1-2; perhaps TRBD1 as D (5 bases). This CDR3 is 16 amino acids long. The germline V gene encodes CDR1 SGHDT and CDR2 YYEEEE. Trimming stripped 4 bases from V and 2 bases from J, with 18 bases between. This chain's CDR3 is CASSMVGGPANYGYTF. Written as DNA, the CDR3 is TGTGCCAGCAGCATGGTGGGGGGACCAGCAAACTATGGCTACACCTTC. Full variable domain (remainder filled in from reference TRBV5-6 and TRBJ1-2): DAGVTQSPTHLIKTRGQQVTLRCSPKSGHDTVSWYQQALGQGPQFIFQYYEEEERQRGNFPDRFSGHQFPNYSSELNVNALLLGDSALYLCASSMVGGPANYGYTFGSGTRLTVV.

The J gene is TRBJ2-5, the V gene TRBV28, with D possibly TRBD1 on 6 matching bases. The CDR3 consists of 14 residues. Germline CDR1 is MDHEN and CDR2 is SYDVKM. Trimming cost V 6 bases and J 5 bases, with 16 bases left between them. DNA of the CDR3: TGTGCCAGCAGAACGGGACACCCGCGGGAGACCCAGTACTTC. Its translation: CASRTGHPRETQYF.

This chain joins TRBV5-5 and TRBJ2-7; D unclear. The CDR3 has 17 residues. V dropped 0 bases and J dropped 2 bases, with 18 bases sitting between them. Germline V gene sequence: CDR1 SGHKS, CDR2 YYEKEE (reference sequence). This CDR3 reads CASSLAGLQLRTYEQYF. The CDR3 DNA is TGTGCCAGCAGCTTGGCTGGATTACAATTGAGGACCTACGAGCAGTACTTC.

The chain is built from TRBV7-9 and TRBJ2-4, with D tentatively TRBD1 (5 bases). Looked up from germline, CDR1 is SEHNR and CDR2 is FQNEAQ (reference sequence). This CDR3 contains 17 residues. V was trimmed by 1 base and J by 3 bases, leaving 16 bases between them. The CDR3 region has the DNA TGTGCCAGCAGCTTAGTGGGGCAGATCATCGACAAAAACATTCAGTACTTC. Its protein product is CASSLVGQIIDKNIQYF. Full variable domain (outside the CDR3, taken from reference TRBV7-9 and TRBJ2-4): DTGVSQNPRHKITKRGQNVTFRCDPISEHNRLYWYRQTLGQGPEFLTYFQNEAQLEKSRLLSDRFSAERPKGSFSTLEIQRTEQGDSAMYLCASSLVGQIIDKNIQYFGAGTRLSVL.

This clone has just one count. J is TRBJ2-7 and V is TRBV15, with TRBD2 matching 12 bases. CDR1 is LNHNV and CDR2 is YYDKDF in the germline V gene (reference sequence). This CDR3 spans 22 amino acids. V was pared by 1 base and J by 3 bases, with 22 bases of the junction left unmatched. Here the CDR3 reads CATSRVMADFLLAGGPIYEQYF. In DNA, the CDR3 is TGTGCCACCAGCAGAGTGATGGCGGATTTTCTTCTAGCGGGAGGGCCCATCTACGAGCAGTACTTC.

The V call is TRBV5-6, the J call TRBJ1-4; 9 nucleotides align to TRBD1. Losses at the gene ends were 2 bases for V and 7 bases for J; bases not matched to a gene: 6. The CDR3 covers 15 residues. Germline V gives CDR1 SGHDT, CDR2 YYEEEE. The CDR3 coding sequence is TGTGCCAGCAGCTTTTATACAGGGGGCGGTGAAAAACTGTTTTTT. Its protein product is CASSFYTGGGEKLFF. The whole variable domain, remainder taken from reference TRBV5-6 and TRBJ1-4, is DAGVTQSPTHLIKTRGQQVTLRCSPKSGHDTVSWYQQALGQGPQFIFQYYEEEERQRGNFPDRFSGHQFPNYSSELNVNALLLGDSALYLCASSFYTGGGEKLFFGSGTQLSVL.

The CDR3 DNA sequence: TGTGCCAGCAGTGTGGACAGTAACTATGGCTACACCTTC. Translated: CASSVDSNYGYTF. The genes are TRBV2 and TRBJ1-2; possible D gene TRBD1, 6 bases. The germline gives CDR1 SNHLY, CDR2 FYNNEI. Trimming took 4 bases from V and 1 from J, leaving 7 bases between them. The CDR3 spans 13 residues.

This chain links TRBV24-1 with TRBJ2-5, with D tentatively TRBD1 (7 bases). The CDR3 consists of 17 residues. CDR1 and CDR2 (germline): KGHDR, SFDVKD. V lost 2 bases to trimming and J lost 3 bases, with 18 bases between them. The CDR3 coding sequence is TGTGCCACCAGTGATTCTGGACAGGAGGGAGGAGAAGAGACCCAGTACTTC. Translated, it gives CATSDSGQEGGEETQYF.

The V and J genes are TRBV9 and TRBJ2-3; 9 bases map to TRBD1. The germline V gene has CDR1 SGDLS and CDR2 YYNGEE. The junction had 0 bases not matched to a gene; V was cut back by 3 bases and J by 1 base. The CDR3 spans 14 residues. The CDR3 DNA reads TGTGCCAGCAGCGGGACAGGGGGCACAGATACGCAGTATTTT. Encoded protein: CASSGTGGTDTQYF.

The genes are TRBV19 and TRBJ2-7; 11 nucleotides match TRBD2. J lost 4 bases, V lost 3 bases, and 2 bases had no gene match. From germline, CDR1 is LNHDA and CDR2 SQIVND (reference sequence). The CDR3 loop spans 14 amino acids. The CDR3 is CASSIGTSGYEQYF. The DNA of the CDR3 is TGTGCCAGTAGTATCGGGACTAGCGGTTACGAGCAGTACTTC.

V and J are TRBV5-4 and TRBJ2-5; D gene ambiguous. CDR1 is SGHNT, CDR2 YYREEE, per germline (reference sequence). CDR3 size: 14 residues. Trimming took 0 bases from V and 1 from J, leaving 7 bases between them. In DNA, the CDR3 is TGTGCCAGCAGCTTGGATACAGTCCAAGAGACCCAGTACTTC. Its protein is CASSLDTVQETQYF. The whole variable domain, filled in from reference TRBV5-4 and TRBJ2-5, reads ETGVTQSPTHLIKTRGQQVTLRCSSQSGHNTVSWYQQALGQGPQFIFQYYREEENGRGNFPPRFSGLQFPNYSSELNVNALELDDSALYLCASSLDTVQETQYFGPGTRLLVL.

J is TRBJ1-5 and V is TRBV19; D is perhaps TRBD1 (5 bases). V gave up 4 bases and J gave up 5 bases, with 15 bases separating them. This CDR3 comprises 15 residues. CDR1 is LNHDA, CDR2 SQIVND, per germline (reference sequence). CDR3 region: CASSTWDGGDQPQHF. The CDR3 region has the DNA TGTGCCAGTAGTACGTGGGATGGGGGGGATCAGCCCCAGCATTTT.